Presented here are 21 T cell receptor beta chains from one specimen sequenced in a study of OX40 agonist ivuxolimab in advanced cancers. The library was generated by the immunoSEQ multiplex PCR assay. What TCRdb holds here is the immuneACCESS table cut down to in-frame rearrangements. Part of the clones is not present; checked against another copy, under half of the missing clones reflect an unresolved V gene, and the others are unexplained. In all, the sample holds fewer than 20,000 clones, and roughly 71% of those were seen once. Approximately 13% of the sample is held by the ten biggest clonotypes. This sample comprised CD4+ or CD8+ T cells sorted from blood, obtained in a trial of the OX40 agonist ivuxolimab. Receptor source: an adult with an advanced solid tumor such as melanoma, head and neck, liver or kidney cancer.

The V gene is TRBV9, the J gene TRBJ1-1, with 7 bases lining up with TRBD1. The CDR3 is 16 residues long. Germline loops: CDR1 SGDLS, CDR2 YYNGEE. The J segment lost 2 bases and the V segment lost 0 bases, leaving 7 bases of the junction unmatched. The chain's CDR3 is CASSVGLGTANTEAFF. DNA for the CDR3: TGTGCCAGCAGCGTAGGTCTCGGGACAGCCAACACTGAAGCTTTCTTT.

The chain is built from TRBV4-1 and TRBJ1-1; D remains ambiguous. Germline CDR1 is MGHRA and CDR2 is YSYEKL. V lost 1 base and J lost 11, with 8 bases in between. CDR3 length equals 11 residues. In DNA, the CDR3 is TGCGCCAGCAGCCAAGGGGTATTGGCTTTCTTT. It translates to CASSQGVLAFF.

The chain links TRBV7-8 to TRBJ2-7, with TRBD1 as a possible D gene (6 bases). The CDR3 is 16 residues long. Germline V lookup: CDR1 SGHVS, CDR2 FQNEAQ. Trimming took 1 base from V and 8 from J, leaving 21 bases between them. CDR3 sequence: CASSLGELDSPTKQYF. CDR3 DNA: TGTGCCAGCAGCTTAGGGGAGTTGGACAGTCCTACGAAGCAGTACTTC. The full variable domain, its missing parts supplied by reference TRBV7-8 and TRBJ2-7, is GAGVSQSPRYKVAKRGQDVALRCDPISGHVSLFWYQQALGQGPEFLTYFQNEAQLDKSGLPSDRFFAERPEGSVSTLKIQRTQQEDSAVYLCASSLGELDSPTKQYFGPGTRLTVT.

The chain joins TRBV11-3 to TRBJ2-2, with D possibly matching TRBD1 (5 bases). The germline V gene encodes CDR1 SGHNT and CDR2 YENEEA. The CDR3 is made up of 16 amino acids. The V gene lost 1 base and the J gene lost 5 bases, with 14 bases spanning the gap. Here the CDR3 reads CASSLGGRVETGELFF. The CDR3, as DNA: TGTGCCAGCAGCTTAGGGGGCCGAGTAGAAACCGGGGAGCTGTTTTTT.

This chain connects TRBV5-6 to TRBJ1-6, with D perhaps matching TRBD1 (6 bases). CDR3 length: 16 residues. Trimming shortened V by 0 bases and J by 6 bases, and 13 bases separated the two germline ends. Germline V gene data show CDR1 as SGHDT and CDR2 as YYEEEE. The DNA for the CDR3 is TGTGCCAGCAGCTTGGTCGGGACACTGGCTAATTCACCCCTCCACTTT. This encodes CASSLVGTLANSPLHF.

The chain uses TRBV27 and TRBJ2-7; D uncertain. Trimming pared 6 bases from V and 2 bases from J, leaving 8 bases between. The CDR3 is 12 amino acids. CDR1 is MNHEY, CDR2 SMNVEV, per germline (reference sequence). The CDR3 DNA follows: TGTGCCAGCAGGGCCCCGACCTACGAGCAGTACTTC. Translating gives CASRAPTYEQYF.

The chain links TRBV9 to TRBJ2-7; 7 bases agree with TRBD1. Germline-derived CDR1 and CDR2 are SGDLS and YYNGEE. Trimming took 1 base from V and 5 from J; bases not matched to a gene: 12. This CDR3 has 16 residues. The CDR3 DNA follows: TGTGCCAGCAGCGTATACCCGGGGACAGATGGGGACGAGCAGTACTTC. This codes for CASSVYPGTDGDEQYF.

The chain couples TRBV7-8 to TRBJ1-2; D is uncertain. Trimming pared 0 bases from V and 6 bases from J, leaving 17 bases between. Looked up from germline, CDR1 is SGHVS and CDR2 is FQNEAQ. CDR3 length equals 16 residues. The CDR3 here is CASSLAEEEWKNGYTF. CDR3 sequence (DNA): TGTGCCAGCAGCTTAGCGGAAGAGGAATGGAAGAATGGCTACACCTTC. The full variable domain, rest sourced from reference TRBV7-8 and TRBJ1-2, is GAGVSQSPRYKVAKRGQDVALRCDPISGHVSLFWYQQALGQGPEFLTYFQNEAQLDKSGLPSDRFFAERPEGSVSTLKIQRTQQEDSAVYLCASSLAEEEWKNGYTFGSGTRLTVV.

This chain connects TRBV13 to TRBJ2-7, with TRBD1 matching over 8 bases. The CDR3 extends over 13 amino acids. V lost 5 bases, J lost 5 bases, and 5 bases stayed unmatched. Germline V gene sequence: CDR1 PRHDT, CDR2 FYEKMQ (reference sequence). CDR3 DNA: TGTGCCAGCAGCGCCCTACAGGGGGACGAGCAGTACTTC. This translates into CASSALQGDEQYF.

This clone came up once. The chain is built from TRBV2 and TRBJ1-5; 11 bases are a match to TRBD1. CDR3 size: 16 residues. Germline V gene sequence: CDR1 SNHLY, CDR2 FYNNEI. Trimming removed 4 bases from V and 6 bases from J; junction bases left unmatched: 8. Here the CDR3 DNA reads TGTGCCAGCAGTGCCCCGGGACAGGGGGATAGTCAGCCCCAGCATTTT. Protein sequence: CASSAPGQGDSQPQHF. Based on the CDR3 plus reference TRBV2 and TRBJ1-5, the full variable domain is EPEVTQTPSHQVTQMGQEVILRCVPISNHLYFYWYRQILGQKVEFLVSFYNNEISEKSEIFDDQFSVERPDGSNFTLKIRSTKLEDSAMYFCASSAPGQGDSQPQHFGDGTRLSIL.

The V call is TRBV4-3, the J call TRBJ1-4; 7 bases align to TRBD1. Germline CDR1 and CDR2: LGHNA and YSLEER. The CDR3 length is 17 residues. V lost 2 bases to trimming and J lost 0 bases; unmatched junction nucleotides: 6. The CDR3 is CASSQRTGAPTNEKLFF. The CDR3 DNA reads as TGCGCCAGCAGCCAAAGGACAGGAGCACCAACTAATGAAAAACTGTTTTTT.

This clone was seen a handful of times. The chain links TRBV7-9 to TRBJ1-1, with a tentative D call TRBD1 (5 bases). V lost 5 bases to trimming and J lost 6 bases, with 16 bases between them. Germline CDR1 reads SEHNR; CDR2 reads FQNEAQ (reference sequence). This CDR3 is 14 amino acids long. CDR3 sequence (DNA): TGTGCCAGCAGCGTCCGAAGCCTGGGGCCTGAAGCTTTCTTT. Its translation is CASSVRSLGPEAFF.

This clone was seen only a few times. V and J are TRBV10-3 and TRBJ1-1; D is undetermined. From germline, CDR1 is ENHRY and CDR2 SYGVKD. The CDR3 has 16 residues. Trimming removed 6 bases at V and 2 bases at J, with 19 bases between. The CDR3: CAISYEEQRVNTEAFF. DNA for the CDR3: TGTGCCATCAGCTACGAGGAACAGCGGGTTAACACTGAAGCTTTCTTT.

This chain links TRBV6-1 with TRBJ2-4; D not resolved. This CDR3 contains 16 residues. Germline values: CDR1 MNHNS, CDR2 SASEGT. The V end lost 4 bases, the J end lost 0 bases, and 13 bases lay between the germline ends. The CDR3 nucleotides are TGTGCCAGCAGTGTACGGAGCGCGGTAGCCAAAAACATTCAGTACTTC. It is translated as CASSVRSAVAKNIQYF.

This clone is deemed medium-sized. The CDR3 nucleotides read TGTGCCAGCAGCGACCGGGCTTTCGCCGGGGAGCTGTTTTTT. It codes for CASSDRAFAGELFF. The chain recombines TRBV7-9 with TRBJ2-2; no reliable D call. The V gene lost 5 bases and the J gene lost 6 bases, with 13 bases spanning the gap. The germline V gene has CDR1 SEHNR and CDR2 FQNEAQ (reference sequence). The length of the CDR3 is 14 residues.

The table lists this clone with a few counts. The J gene is TRBJ1-2, the V gene TRBV2; 7 bases match TRBD1. Looked up from germline, CDR1 is SNHLY and CDR2 is FYNNEI. CDR3 length equals 15 residues. J was trimmed by 1 base and V by 6 bases; bases with no gene match: 8. This CDR3 is CASSETGIGNYGYTF. The CDR3, as DNA: TGTGCCAGCAGCGAGACAGGGATCGGTAACTATGGCTACACCTTC.

The V gene is TRBV6-4, the J gene TRBJ2-2; D remains ambiguous. CDR3 length: 13 amino acids. Germline values: CDR1 MRHNA, CDR2 SNTAGT. The ends were cut back, 3 bases at V and 3 bases at J, with 5 bases in the middle. The CDR3 DNA is TGTGCCAGCAGTGATGGGGACACCGGGGAGCTGTTTTTT. This translates into CASSDGDTGELFF.

The chain carries TRBV6-6 and TRBJ1-1; D is uncertain. The germline CDR1 and CDR2 sequences are MNHNY and SVGAGI (reference sequence). The CDR3 totals 13 residues. The germline V and J ends were trimmed by 7 bases and 0 bases, with 9 bases remaining between them. This CDR3 is CASTPWMNTEAFF. CDR3 coding DNA: TGTGCCAGCACCCCGTGGATGAACACTGAAGCTTTCTTT.

The chain joins TRBV5-6 to TRBJ2-2; 7 nucleotides agree with TRBD2. V lost 2 bases to trimming and J lost 6 bases; unmatched junction nucleotides: 4. CDR1 and CDR2 from the germline V gene are SGHDT and YYEEEE. CDR3 length equals 14 residues. CDR3 protein: CASSFWGGAGELFF. In DNA, the CDR3 is TGTGCCAGCAGCTTCTGGGGAGGGGCCGGGGAGCTGTTTTTT.

With regard to this clone: Distinct nucleotide sequences in the sample also encode this CDR3. V and J are TRBV7-9 and TRBJ2-7; D might be TRBD1 (6 bases). The V and J ends lost 4 bases and 6 bases respectively, with 13 bases between them. Germline V lookup: CDR1 SEHNR, CDR2 FQNEAQ (reference sequence). The CDR3 has 13 residues. The CDR3 is CASSYPGQTEQYF. The CDR3 coding sequence is TGTGCCAGCAGCTATCCTGGACAGACCGAGCAGTACTTC.

This clone is a singleton in its sample. V is TRBV10-3 and J is TRBJ2-5; the D gene is possibly TRBD1 (6 bases). Germline CDR1 ENHRY, CDR2 SYGVKD. The CDR3 sequence is 12 residues long. The V gene lost 9 bases and the J gene lost 3 bases, with 11 bases spanning the gap. CDR3 loop: CAIMDSEETQYF. The CDR3 nucleotides read TGTGCCATTATGGACAGCGAAGAGACCCAGTACTTC.